This T cell receptor beta chain was observed in a study of identical twins (TCRdb year 2016). Background on the whole study: The study deep-sequenced TCR alpha and beta repertoires from monozygotic twins, unrelated adults of various ages and cord blood to test whether fetal clonotypes persist. Replicate twin experiments were performed at different times using different library preparation protocols to rule out contamination.

At the junction V is shortened by 6 bases and J by 3 bases, with 12 bases in between. CDR1 and CDR2, looked up from the germline V gene, are ENHRY and SYGVKD. The CDR3 runs 13 residues from the cysteine to the phenylalanine. Only CDR3 DNA is held: 39 bases, read in frame from base 1. Broad study findings and their caveats: Because the same donors could not be followed over many years, conclusions were based on cross-sectional statistical analysis. The excess sharing between twins in beta out-of-frame sequences was weaker because fewer shared sequences reduced the signal-to-noise ratio. Zero-insertion analyses could be partly confounded by invariant T cells such as MAIT and iNKT, although diverse VJ usage argued against such confounding for most clonotypes. Fewer insertions were carried by abundant cord blood beta clonotypes; a weaker similar trend was observed in young adult naive repertoires, while no such trend was observed in memory repertoires. In monozygotic twins, out-of-frame TCR alpha sharing was systematically underestimated by recombination models, although the models agreed with sharing between unrelated individuals. Compared with coincidental sharing between unrelated individuals, out-of-frame TCR alpha sequences shared between twins showed an excess of sequences with low generation probability.

Every donor in the study was a healthy Caucasian. Three pairs of female monozygotic twins, all aged about 18 to 30 years, made up the twin cohort. CD4+ and CD8+ T cell populations were isolated with positive isolation kits from Invitrogen. This clonotype was observed a few times. The target of this receptor is not known. Per-base qualities were not stored, and no clone one base away is much larger. Library preparation used 5' RACE. Data came from an Illumina HiSeq 2000. Template switching introduced a universal primer binding site; the final cDNA contained a unique molecular identifier, enabling accurate counting of TCR cDNA molecules. First-strand cDNA for TCR alpha and beta chains was synthesized from specific primers in the conserved constant-segment region. To control for contamination, every cDNA library was double barcoded, receiving both a SMART-Mk sample barcode and Illumina barcodes. TruSeq adapter sequences, together with Illumina sample barcodes, were added in two successive PCR steps. The Illumina HiSeq platform was used with custom primers to sequence TCR alpha and beta cDNA libraries. The original methods were these. MiGEC was used to process raw reads and extract unique molecular identifiers, and MiXCR was used to find CDR3 positions. For each individual, recombination models were inferred using an EM algorithm with the repgenHMM and IGoR tools. Shared clonotypes were analyzed with the tcR package in R, and sharing was normalized by the product of cloneset sizes. Out-of-frame nonproductive sequences were analyzed to study raw recombination free of thymic and clonal selection effects. TCRdb redid the processing of the public reads, applying fastp at Q25 and MiXCR, and retained in-frame beta chains. Rows are unified per CDR3 protein, each entry keeping the most common DNA and genes. V and J calls and clone size were set by TCRdb, not the authors. A total of about 530,000 distinct CDR3 sequences appear in this sample, 20% to 25% of them only once. Around 0.48% of the sample goes to the ten largest clones.

The sample also formed part of further work on yellow fever vaccine responses in identical twins. The second study also describes: According to the authors, in identical twins the way T cells responded to vaccination appeared partly convergent and partly personalized. Focusing on identical twins, the study followed the T cell clones that responded to the vaccine, and did so with precision.

The clonotype comes from a woman between 18 and 29 years old in good health. Sequenced sample: CD4+ T cells sorted from blood. The rearranged segments are TRBV10-3 and TRBJ2-7, and possibly TRBD2, on 6 matching bases. The CDR3 is CAISRMGGYEQYF. The DNA sequence is as follows: TGTGCCATCAGCAGGATGGGAGGCTACGAGCAGTACTTC.